The rows below give T cell receptor beta chains drawn from one sample of a study of T cells in Graves' hyperthyroidism and ophthalmopathy. MiXCR, run by TCRdb on the multiplex PCR reads, gives a single entry per CDR3 protein. This sample has about 520,000 distinct CDR3 sequences, with roughly a quarter found just once. The sequenced material came from blood. These receptors all stem from a woman younger than 45 with Graves' ophthalmopathy. Each CDR3 is given with its conserved first and last residue. Each record gives: D gene, clone size, V gene, J gene, CDR3 DNA, CDR3 protein. A D gene is named only where the DNA matches it firmly. Clone size is shown for a subset of rows, as once, few, many or a class of expanded clone.

TRBD1	once	TRBV30	TRBJ1-1	TGTGCCTGGGCAATGGGGACAGGCCCCTTGAACACTGAAGCTTTCTTT	CAWAMGTGPLNTEAFF
TRBD1	many	TRBV19	TRBJ1-5	TGTGCCAGTAGTAGCCCGGGACAGGGGGCGAACCAGCCCCAGCATTTT	CASSSPGQGANQPQHF
-	-	TRBV5-1	TRBJ2-7	TGCGCCAGCAGCTTTGGTGCGCAGCACTCCTACGAGCAGTACTTC	CASSFGAQHSYEQYF
-	-	TRBV20-1	TRBJ2-7	TGCAGTGCCCAGGACTACGAGCAGTACTTC	CSAQDYEQYF
TRBD1	few	TRBV4-1	TRBJ1-1	TGCGCCAGCAGCCAAGATCGCCAGGGGGGGAAAGCTTTCTTT	CASSQDRQGGKAFF
-	-	TRBV6-8	TRBJ1-2	TGTGCCAGCAGGACAGCGATTAACTATGGCTACACCTTC	CASRTAINYGYTF
TRBD1	-	TRBV28	TRBJ1-2	TGTGCCAGCAGACTAGGGGACAGGGCCTTTGGCTACACCTTC	CASRLGDRAFGYTF
-	many	TRBV19	TRBJ1-1	TGTGCCAGCACACTTAAGCAGAACACTGAAGCTTTCTTT	CASTLKQNTEAFF
-	many	TRBV11-2	TRBJ1-1	TGTGCCAGCAGCTTAGAATTCGCGGGCAGGCGAGCCACTGAAGCTTTCTTT	CASSLEFAGRRATEAFF
-	few	TRBV19	TRBJ2-2	TGTGCCAGTGGGGCAGGGGTGTTGGACACCGGGGAGCTGTTTTTT	CASGAGVLDTGELFF
-	-	TRBV3-1	TRBJ2-2	TGTGCCAGCAGCCACCCGGGGGCAAGCGGGGAGCTGTTTTTT	CASSHPGASGELFF
TRBD1	many	TRBV6-7	TRBJ2-5	TGTGCCAGCAGTTACAGGACAGGGGATGAGCAAGAGACCCAGTACTTC	CASSYRTGDEQETQYF
TRBD1	-	TRBV12-3/TRBV12-4	TRBJ2-5	TGTGCCAGCAGCGCACAGGGGGCGGCAGAGACCCAGTACTTC	CASSAQGAAETQYF
-	many	TRBV12-3/TRBV12-4	TRBJ1-2	TGTGCCAGCAGTTTAGATCGGGGACGCGTAGGCTACACCTTC	CASSLDRGRVGYTF
-	many	TRBV7-2	TRBJ2-7	TGTGCCAGCAGTTCCAGGGTTCCCGACGAGCAGTACTTC	CASSSRVPDEQYF
TRBD1	many	TRBV7-9	TRBJ2-7	TGTGCCAGCAGCCCCCGGACAGGGACCTCCTACGAGCAGTACTTC	CASSPRTGTSYEQYF
-	many	TRBV6-6	TRBJ1-3	TGTGCCAGCAGTTCAGGGAGGGTAGGAAACACCATATATTTT	CASSSGRVGNTIYF
TRBD1	-	TRBV27	TRBJ1-2	TGTGCCAGCAGCCGGACAGGGGGCCTCTATGGCTACACCTTC	CASSRTGGLYGYTF
TRBD1	once	TRBV19	TRBJ1-1	TGTGCCAGTAGGACTGACAGGGGGTGGAACACTGAAGCTTTCTTT	CASRTDRGWNTEAFF
-	-	TRBV28	TRBJ1-1	TGTGCCAGCAGTTTCGCAAGGGGCACCCCGGCTTTCTTT	CASSFARGTPAFF
-	many	TRBV10-2	TRBJ2-7	TGCGCCAGCAGTGGGACTACACCGACTCCCTACGAGCAGTACTTC	CASSGTTPTPYEQYF
-	-	TRBV15	TRBJ1-4	TGTGCCATCAGCAGAGATCCGGGTCAGGAAACTGAAAAACTGTTTTTT	CAISRDPGQETEKLFF
-	many	TRBV29-1	TRBJ1-1	TGCAGCGTTGCTACAGGCCTCATGAACACTGAAGCTTTCTTT	CSVATGLMNTEAFF
-	many	TRBV6-1	TRBJ1-3	TGTGCCAGCAGGGAGGGCCTCTCTGGAAACACCATATATTTT	CASREGLSGNTIYF
-	-	TRBV11-2	TRBJ2-7	TGTGCCAGCAGCCCCGACCAGGACGAGCAGTACTTC	CASSPDQDEQYF
-	many	TRBV2	TRBJ1-1	TGTGCCACCTCGGCCCCGAACACTGAAGCTTTCTTT	CATSAPNTEAFF
-	-	TRBV28	TRBJ2-7	TGTGCCAGCAGCTTATCCGGTATAGGGGGTGGCGAGCAGTACTTC	CASSLSGIGGGEQYF
-	few	TRBV29-1	TRBJ2-7	TGCAGCGTTTCGGGGCAGGGGGGCTCCGAGCAGTACTTC	CSVSGQGGSEQYF
TRBD1	many	TRBV6-5	TRBJ1-5	TGTGCCAGCATCCCGGACAGGGGCGTAATTACAAGCAATCAGCCCCAGCATTTT	CASIPDRGVITSNQPQHF
TRBD2	many	TRBV4-1	TRBJ2-7	TGCGCCAGCAGCCAAGCGGCGGGGGGGCCCGCCTACGAGCAGTACTTC	CASSQAAGGPAYEQYF
TRBD2	-	TRBV12-3/TRBV12-4	TRBJ2-2	TGTGCCAGCACCCTTGGGGGGGGGGATTTAGCGGAGCTGTTTTTT	CASTLGGGDLAELFF
-	many	TRBV12-3/TRBV12-4	TRBJ1-1	TGTGCCAGCAGTCAGGCGAACACTGAAGCTTTCTTT	CASSQANTEAFF
-	-	TRBV6-5	TRBJ1-1	TGTGCCAGCAGATTACGACTTCTAGGTGACACTGAAGCTTTCTTT	CASRLRLLGDTEAFF
-	many	TRBV20-1	TRBJ2-7	TGCAGCCTCAGGTCCCACAGCTCCTACGAGCAGTACTTC	CSLRSHSSYEQYF
-	many	TRBV25-1	TRBJ2-7	TGTGCCACTACAGACACCGCCTACGAGCAGTACTTC	CATTDTAYEQYF
-	-	TRBV28	TRBJ1-5	TGTGCCAGCAGTTGGGGGTTGTATCAGCCCCAGCATTTT	CASSWGLYQPQHF
-	many	TRBV15	TRBJ1-1	TGTGCCACCAGCAGAAGGACCGGGGGTGGCACAGGGATGGGAAAGAACACTGAAGCTTTCTTT	CATSRRTGGGTGMGKNTEAFF
-	-	TRBV6-2/TRBV6-3	TRBJ1-5	TGTGCCAGCAGTTACTCGGGGGGTCCGGATCAGCCCCAGCATTTT	CASSYSGGPDQPQHF
-	few	TRBV12-3/TRBV12-4	TRBJ2-5	TGTGCCAGCAGTTTGGGGTGGGTTGCGGCGTCGGAGACCCAGTACTTC	CASSLGWVAASETQYF
-	many	TRBV20-1	TRBJ1-3	TGCAGTGCTAGAGATCCCGGAGGCTTAAGCTCTGGAAACACCATATATTTT	CSARDPGGLSSGNTIYF
-	many	TRBV20-1	TRBJ2-5	TGCAGTGCTAGAGATAGGATGGAGGGGACAGCGGAGACCCAGTACTTC	CSARDRMEGTAETQYF
-	-	TRBV6-1	TRBJ1-1	TGTGCCAGCAGTGAACAACAGGGAGAGGGGACTGAAGCTTTCTTT	CASSEQQGEGTEAFF
-	few	TRBV27	TRBJ2-6	TGTGCCAGCAGTTACGGACAGTCCCTCTCTGGGGCCAACGTCCTGACTTTC	CASSYGQSLSGANVLTF
-	-	TRBV6-5	TRBJ2-5	TGTGCCAGCAGTTATGGTGCAGGGGTAGGTGAGACCCAGTACTTC	CASSYGAGVGETQYF
TRBD1	many	TRBV6-5	TRBJ1-2	TGTGCCAGCAGGACAGGGCCTCTTTGGAGCTACACCTTC	CASRTGPLWSYTF
-	-	TRBV6-5	TRBJ1-1	TGTGCCAGCAGTTCCAGGTCCCAGCCTCCGAACACTGAAGCTTTCTTT	CASSSRSQPPNTEAFF
-	many	TRBV5-1	TRBJ2-3	TGCGCCAGCACAGACAGGTTCGGCGGACCAGATACGCAGTATTTT	CASTDRFGGPDTQYF
-	many	TRBV28	TRBJ1-2	TGTGCCAGCAGCCCAGGAGGGTTAGCTAACTATGGCTACACCTTC	CASSPGGLANYGYTF
-	-	TRBV7-3	TRBJ1-1	TGTGCCAGCAGCTTAACGCAGAGCACTGAAGCTTTCTTT	CASSLTQSTEAFF
-	few	TRBV6-1	TRBJ1-5	TGTGCCAGCAGACAGGTTAACAATCAGCCCCAGCATTTT	CASRQVNNQPQHF
-	-	TRBV7-9	TRBJ1-1	TGTGCCAGCATGGGTAGCTCTAACACTGAAGCTTTCTTT	CASMGSSNTEAFF